Below are 2 T cell receptor beta chains sequenced from a single sample in a study of cytomegalovirus exposure and HLA in healthy donors. The PCR made use of 60 Vbeta and 13 Jbeta primers. Sequencing used immunoSEQ multiplex PCR; TCRdb keeps in-frame clones, though not all of them. The repertoire has 130,000 or so clones, around 67% of them found once; the top ten carry approximately 4%. Sequencing was performed on PBMCs. These TCRs come from a man aged 18 to 30 in good health and CMV-seropositive.

This clone was counted a few times. V gene TRBV6-6 combines with J gene TRBJ1-1, with D possibly being TRBD1 (6 bases). Germline V gives CDR1 MNHNY, CDR2 SVGAGI (reference sequence). The CDR3 consists of 11 residues. V was pared by 6 bases and J by 4 bases, with 6 bases between. Here the CDR3 reads CASRGGTEAFF. The CDR3 DNA reads as TGTGCCAGCAGAGGGGGCACTGAAGCTTTCTTT.

The V and J genes are TRBV28 and TRBJ1-2, with 7 positions matching TRBD1. V shed 5 bases, J shed 8 bases, and the junction held 14 bases outside the gene matches. Germline lookup yields CDR1 MDHEN and CDR2 SYDVKM. This CDR3 has 15 amino acids. The CDR3 sequence is CASSPGDRVTGGYTF. DNA of the CDR3: TGTGCCAGCAGTCCCGGTGACAGGGTTACAGGGGGCTACACCTTC.